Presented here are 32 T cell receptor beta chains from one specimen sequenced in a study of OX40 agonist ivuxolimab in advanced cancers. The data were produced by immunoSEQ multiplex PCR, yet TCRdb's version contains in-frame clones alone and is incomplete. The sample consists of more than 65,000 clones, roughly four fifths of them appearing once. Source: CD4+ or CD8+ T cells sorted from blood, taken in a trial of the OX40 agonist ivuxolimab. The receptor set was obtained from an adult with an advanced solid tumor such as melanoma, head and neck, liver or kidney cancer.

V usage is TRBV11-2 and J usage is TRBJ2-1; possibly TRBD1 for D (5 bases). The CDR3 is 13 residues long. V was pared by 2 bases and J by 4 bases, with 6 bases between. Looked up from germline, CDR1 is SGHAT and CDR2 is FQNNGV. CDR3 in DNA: TGTGCCAGCAGCTTATCAGGGTACAATGAGCAGTTCTTC. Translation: CASSLSGYNEQFF.

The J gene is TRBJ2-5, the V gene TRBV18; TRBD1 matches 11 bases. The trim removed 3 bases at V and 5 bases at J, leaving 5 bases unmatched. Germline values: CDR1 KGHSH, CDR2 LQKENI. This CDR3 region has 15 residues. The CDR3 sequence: CASSPWTGGRETQYF. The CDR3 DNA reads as TGTGCCAGCTCACCTTGGACAGGGGGCAGGGAGACCCAGTACTTC.

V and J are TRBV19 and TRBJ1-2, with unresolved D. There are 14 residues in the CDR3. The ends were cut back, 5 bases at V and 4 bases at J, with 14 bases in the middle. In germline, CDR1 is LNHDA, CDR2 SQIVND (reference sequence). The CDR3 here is CASSPTGQPYGYTF. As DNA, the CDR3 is TGTGCCAGTAGTCCCACCGGGCAGCCCTATGGCTACACCTTC.

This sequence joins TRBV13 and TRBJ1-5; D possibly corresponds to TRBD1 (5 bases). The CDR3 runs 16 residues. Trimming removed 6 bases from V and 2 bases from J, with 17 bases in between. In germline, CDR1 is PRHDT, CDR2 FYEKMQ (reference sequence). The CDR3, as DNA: TGTGCCAGCAGTTTGGGGGATCTCTTTGGCAATCAGCCCCAGCATTTT. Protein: CASSLGDLFGNQPQHF.

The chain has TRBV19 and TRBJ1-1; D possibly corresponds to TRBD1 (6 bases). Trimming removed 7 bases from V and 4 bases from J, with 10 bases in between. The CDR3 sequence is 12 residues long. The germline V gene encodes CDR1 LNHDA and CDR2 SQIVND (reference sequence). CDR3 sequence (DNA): TGTGCCAGTACAGGGGAGGCCACTGAAGCTTTCTTT. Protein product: CASTGEATEAFF.

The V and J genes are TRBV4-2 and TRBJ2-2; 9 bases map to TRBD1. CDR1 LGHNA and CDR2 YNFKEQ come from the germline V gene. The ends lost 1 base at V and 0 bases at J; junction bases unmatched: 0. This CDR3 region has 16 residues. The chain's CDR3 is CASSQGQGANTGELFF. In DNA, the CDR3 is TGTGCCAGCAGCCAAGGACAGGGGGCGAACACCGGGGAGCTGTTTTTT.

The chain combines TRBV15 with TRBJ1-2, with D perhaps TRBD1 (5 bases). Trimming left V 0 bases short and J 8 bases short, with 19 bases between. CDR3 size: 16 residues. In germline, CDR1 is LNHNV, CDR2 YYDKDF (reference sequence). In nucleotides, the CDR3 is TGTGCCACCAGCAGAGAAACTACTCAAGCAGGGTACGGCTACACCTTC. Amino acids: CATSRETTQAGYGYTF.

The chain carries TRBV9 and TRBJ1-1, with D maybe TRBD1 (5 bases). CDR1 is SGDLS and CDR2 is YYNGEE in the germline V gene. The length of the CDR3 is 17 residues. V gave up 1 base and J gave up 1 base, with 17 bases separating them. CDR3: CASSVWPIRGRNTEAFF. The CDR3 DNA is TGTGCCAGCAGCGTATGGCCCATTAGGGGCCGGAACACTGAAGCTTTCTTT. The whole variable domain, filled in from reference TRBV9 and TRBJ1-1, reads DSGVTQTPKHLITATGQRVTLRCSPRSGDLSVYWYQQSLDQGLQFLIQYYNGEERAKGNILERFSAQQFPDLHSELNLSSLELGDSALYFCASSVWPIRGRNTEAFFGQGTRLTVV.

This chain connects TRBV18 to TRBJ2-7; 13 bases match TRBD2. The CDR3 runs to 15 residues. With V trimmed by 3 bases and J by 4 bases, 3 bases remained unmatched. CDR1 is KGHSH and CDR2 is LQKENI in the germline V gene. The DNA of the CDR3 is TGTGCCAGCTCACCCGGACTAGCGGGAGATTACGAGCAGTACTTC. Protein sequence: CASSPGLAGDYEQYF.

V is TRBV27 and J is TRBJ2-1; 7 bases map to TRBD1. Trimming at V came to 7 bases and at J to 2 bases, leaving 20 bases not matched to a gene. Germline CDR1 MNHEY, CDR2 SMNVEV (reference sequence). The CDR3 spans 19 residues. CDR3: CASNKEGQVLTTTYNEQFF. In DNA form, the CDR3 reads TGTGCCAGCAATAAGGAAGGACAGGTCCTCACCACAACCTACAATGAGCAGTTCTTC.

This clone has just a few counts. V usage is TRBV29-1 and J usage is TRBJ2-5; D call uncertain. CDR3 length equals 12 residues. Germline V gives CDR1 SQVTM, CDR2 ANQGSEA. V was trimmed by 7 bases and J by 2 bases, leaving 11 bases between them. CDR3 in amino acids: CSAEGLQETQYF. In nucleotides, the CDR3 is TGCAGCGCCGAAGGGCTACAAGAGACCCAGTACTTC.

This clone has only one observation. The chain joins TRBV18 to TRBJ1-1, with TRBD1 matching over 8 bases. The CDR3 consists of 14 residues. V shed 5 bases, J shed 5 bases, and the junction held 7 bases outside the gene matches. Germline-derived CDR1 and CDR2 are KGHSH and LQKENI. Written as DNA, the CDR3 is TGTGCCAGCTCAGCGGACAGGGTAAGAACTGAAGCTTTCTTT. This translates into CASSADRVRTEAFF.

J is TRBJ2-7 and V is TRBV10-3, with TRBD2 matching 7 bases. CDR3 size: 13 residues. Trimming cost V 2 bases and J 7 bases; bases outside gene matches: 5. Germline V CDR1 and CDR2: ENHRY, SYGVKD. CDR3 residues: CAISEGGGGEQYF. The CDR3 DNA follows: TGTGCCATCAGTGAGGGCGGCGGGGGAGAGCAGTACTTC.

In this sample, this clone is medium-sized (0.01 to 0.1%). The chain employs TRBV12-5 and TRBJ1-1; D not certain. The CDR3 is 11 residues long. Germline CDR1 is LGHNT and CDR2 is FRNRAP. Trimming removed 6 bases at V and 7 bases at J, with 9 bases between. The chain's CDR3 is CASGVPSEAFF. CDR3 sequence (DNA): TGTGCTAGTGGCGTACCGAGTGAAGCTTTCTTT.

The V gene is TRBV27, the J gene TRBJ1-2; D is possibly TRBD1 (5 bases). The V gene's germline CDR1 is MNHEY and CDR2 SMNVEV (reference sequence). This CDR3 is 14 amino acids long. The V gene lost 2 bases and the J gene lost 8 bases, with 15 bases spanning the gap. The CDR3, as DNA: TGTGCCAGCAGTTTAACACTTTCGCAGGGAGGCTACACCTTC. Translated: CASSLTLSQGGYTF.

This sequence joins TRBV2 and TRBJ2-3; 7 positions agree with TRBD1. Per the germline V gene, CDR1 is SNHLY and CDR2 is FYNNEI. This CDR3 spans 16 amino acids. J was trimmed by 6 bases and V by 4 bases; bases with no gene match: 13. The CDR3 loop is CASSAERGQPGDTQYF. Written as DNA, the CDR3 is TGTGCCAGCAGTGCTGAGAGGGGGCAGCCGGGGGATACGCAGTATTTT.

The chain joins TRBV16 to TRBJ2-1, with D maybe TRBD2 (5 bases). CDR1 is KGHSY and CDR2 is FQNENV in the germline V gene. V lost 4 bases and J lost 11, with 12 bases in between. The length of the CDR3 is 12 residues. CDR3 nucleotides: TGTGCCAGCAGCCCATTTGCGGGTCAGCAGTTCTTC. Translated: CASSPFAGQQFF.

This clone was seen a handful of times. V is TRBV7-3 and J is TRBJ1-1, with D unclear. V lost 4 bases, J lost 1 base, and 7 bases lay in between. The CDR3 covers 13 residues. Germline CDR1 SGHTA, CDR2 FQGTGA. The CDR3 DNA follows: TGTGCCAGCAGCTCACATGGGAACACTGAAGCTTTCTTT. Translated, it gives CASSSHGNTEAFF.

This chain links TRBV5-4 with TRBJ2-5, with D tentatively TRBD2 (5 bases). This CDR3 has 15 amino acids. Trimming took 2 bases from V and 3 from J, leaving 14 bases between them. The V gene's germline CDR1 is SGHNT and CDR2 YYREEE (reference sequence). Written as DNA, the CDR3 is TGTGCCAGCAGCTTCCCGGGATCATCCGAAGAGACCCAGTACTTC. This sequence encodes CASSFPGSSEETQYF.

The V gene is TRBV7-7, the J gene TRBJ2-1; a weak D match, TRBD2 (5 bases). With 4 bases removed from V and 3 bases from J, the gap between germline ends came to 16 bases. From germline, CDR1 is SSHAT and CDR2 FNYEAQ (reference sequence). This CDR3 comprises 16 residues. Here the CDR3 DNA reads TGTGCCAGCAGCTCCCATTATGAGCGGAACTACAATGAGCAGTTCTTC. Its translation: CASSSHYERNYNEQFF.

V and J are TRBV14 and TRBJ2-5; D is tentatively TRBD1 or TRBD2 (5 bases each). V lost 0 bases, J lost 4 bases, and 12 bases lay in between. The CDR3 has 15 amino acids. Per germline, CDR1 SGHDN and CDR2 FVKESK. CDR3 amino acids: CASSQDIRERETQYF. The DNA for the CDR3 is TGTGCCAGCAGCCAAGATATCAGGGAGAGAGAGACCCAGTACTTC.

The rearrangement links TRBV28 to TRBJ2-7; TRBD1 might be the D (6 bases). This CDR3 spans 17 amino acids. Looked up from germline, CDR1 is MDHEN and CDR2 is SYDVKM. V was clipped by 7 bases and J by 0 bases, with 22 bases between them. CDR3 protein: CASTSLGDKVHSYEQYF. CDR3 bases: TGTGCCAGCACCTCACTTGGGGACAAGGTTCACTCCTACGAGCAGTACTTC. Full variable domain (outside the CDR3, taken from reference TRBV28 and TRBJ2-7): DVKVTQSSRYLVKRTGEKVFLECVQDMDHENMFWYRQDPGLGLRLIYFSYDVKMKEKGDIPEGYSVSREKKERFSLILESASTNQTSMYLCASTSLGDKVHSYEQYFGPGTRLTVT.

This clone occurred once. The CDR3 DNA follows: TGTGCCAGCAGCTTAGGTCTCCAGGGGAATTCACCCCTCCACTTT. Its protein product is CASSLGLQGNSPLHF. The chain carries TRBV11-3 and TRBJ1-6; tentatively, D is TRBD1 (6 bases). The germline V gene encodes CDR1 SGHNT and CDR2 YENEEA. This CDR3 spans 15 amino acids. Trimming removed 1 base from V and 7 bases from J, with 11 bases in between.

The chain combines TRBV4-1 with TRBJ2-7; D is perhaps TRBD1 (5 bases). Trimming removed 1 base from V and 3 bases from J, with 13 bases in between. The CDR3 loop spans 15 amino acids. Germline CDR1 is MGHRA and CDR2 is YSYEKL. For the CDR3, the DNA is TGCGCCAGCAGCCAAGTAGAATCCCAGGGCTACGAGCAGTACTTC. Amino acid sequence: CASSQVESQGYEQYF.

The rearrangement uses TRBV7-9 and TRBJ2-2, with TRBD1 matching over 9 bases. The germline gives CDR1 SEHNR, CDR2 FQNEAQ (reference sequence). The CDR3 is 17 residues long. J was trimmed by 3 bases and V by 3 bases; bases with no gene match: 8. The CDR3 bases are TGTGCCAGCAGCTTTAGAAAGGGACAGGGAGACACCGGGGAGCTGTTTTTT. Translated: CASSFRKGQGDTGELFF.

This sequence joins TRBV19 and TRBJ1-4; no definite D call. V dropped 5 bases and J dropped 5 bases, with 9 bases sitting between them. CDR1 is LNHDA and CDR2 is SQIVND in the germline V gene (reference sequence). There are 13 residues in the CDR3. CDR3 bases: TGTGCCAGTAGTCTCGGGGTAAATGAAAAACTGTTTTTT. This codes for CASSLGVNEKLFF.

The CDR3: CASNLSGVYEQYF. CDR3 DNA: TGCGCCAGCAATCTTTCAGGGGTCTACGAGCAGTACTTC. V and J are TRBV10-1 and TRBJ2-7; possibly TRBD1 for D (6 bases). V was shortened by 7 bases and J by 3 bases, with 13 bases between the two germline ends. The length of the CDR3 is 13 residues. Germline CDR1 is WNHNN and CDR2 is SYGVQD (reference sequence).

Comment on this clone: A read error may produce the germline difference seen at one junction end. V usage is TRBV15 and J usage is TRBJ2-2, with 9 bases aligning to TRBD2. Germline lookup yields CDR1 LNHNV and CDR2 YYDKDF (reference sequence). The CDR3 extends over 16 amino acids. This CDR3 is CVTSPNSGSETGELFF. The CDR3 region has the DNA TGTGTCACCAGCCCCAATAGCGGGAGCGAAACCGGGGAGCTGTTTTTT.

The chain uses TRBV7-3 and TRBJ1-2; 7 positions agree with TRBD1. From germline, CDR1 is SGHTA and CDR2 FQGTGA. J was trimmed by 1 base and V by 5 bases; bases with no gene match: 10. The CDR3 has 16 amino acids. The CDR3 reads CASSPRGQRDNYGYTF. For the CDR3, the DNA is TGTGCCAGCAGCCCACGGGGACAGAGGGATAACTATGGCTACACCTTC.

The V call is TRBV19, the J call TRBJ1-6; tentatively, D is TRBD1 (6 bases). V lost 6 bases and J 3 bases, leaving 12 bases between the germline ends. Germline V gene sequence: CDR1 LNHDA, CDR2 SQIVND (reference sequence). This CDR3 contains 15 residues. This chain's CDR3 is CASRGTPVYNSPLHF. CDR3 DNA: TGTGCCAGTAGGGGGACACCGGTCTATAATTCACCCCTCCACTTT.

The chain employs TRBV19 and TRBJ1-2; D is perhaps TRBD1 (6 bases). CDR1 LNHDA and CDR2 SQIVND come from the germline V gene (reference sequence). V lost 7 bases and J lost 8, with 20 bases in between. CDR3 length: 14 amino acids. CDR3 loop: CASTDQGGNWGYTF. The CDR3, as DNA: TGTGCCAGTACTGACCAAGGGGGGAATTGGGGCTACACCTTC.

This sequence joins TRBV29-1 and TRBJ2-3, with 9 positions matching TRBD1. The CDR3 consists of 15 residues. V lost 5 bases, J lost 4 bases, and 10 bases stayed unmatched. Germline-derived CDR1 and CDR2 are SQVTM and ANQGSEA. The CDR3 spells CSVFSDRGVADTQYF. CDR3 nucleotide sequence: TGCAGCGTTTTTTCGGACAGGGGCGTCGCAGATACGCAGTATTTT.